This TCR beta chain comes out of a study of OX40 agonist ivuxolimab in advanced cancers. The study in broad terms: Ivuxolimab was an agonistic, fully human IgG2 monoclonal antibody directed against OX40 (CD134), a costimulatory receptor. Intravenous ivuxolimab was administered to patients every 2 weeks at six dose levels: 0.01, 0.1, 0.3, 1.5, 3 and 10 mg/kg. Of the roughly 52 dose-escalation patients, hepatocellular carcinoma was present in around 20, melanoma in about 15, renal cell carcinoma in 9 and head and neck cancer in 9. A male proportion of 82.7% and a mean age of 60 years, ranging from about 23 to 79, were recorded for the dose-escalation cohort. Prior anti-PD-1, anti-PD-L1 or anti-CTLA-4 therapy was permitted, and checkpoint inhibitors had been received by about 44% of dose-escalation patients. Partial responses occurred in three dose-escalation patients: two with cutaneous melanoma and one with hepatocellular carcinoma. Peripheral TCRbeta sequencing was intended to test whether TCR sequence diversity was altered and clonal T-cell expansion was caused by ivuxolimab. The paper covers the monotherapy dose-escalation part of the phase I ivuxolimab trial, which included N ≈ 50 patients.

Patients with autoimmune disease history or receiving systemic immunosuppression were excluded from the trial. Peripheral blood for TCR sequencing was drawn from every dose cohort at baseline, at cycle 4 day 1 and at cycle 7 day 1. Samples came from an open-label, multicenter, first-in-human phase I dose-escalation trial of ivuxolimab. Adults with locally advanced or metastatic melanoma, renal cell, hepatocellular, or head and neck squamous cell carcinoma were enrolled in the trial. Before TCR sequencing, CD4+ and CD8+ T cells were separately sorted from peripheral blood. For this clone: This clone's antigen is unknown. No much larger clone is present one base from it, and per-base qualities are unavailable.

Beyond this particular receptor, the publication reports: Clonal expansion of both CD4+ and CD8+ blood T cells was observed from baseline to week 6 at doses 0.1 to 3.0 mg/kg. Partial responders in the 0.1-3.0 mg/kg groups had among the lowest normalized peripheral clonal expansion, especially among CD8+ T cells. Low levels of normalized T-cell clonal expansion were also seen in some patients who did not respond. Which antigens the clonally expanded peripheral T cells were specific for was not determined. After ivuxolimab, expanded clones were on average more numerous among CD8+ T cells than among CD4+ T cells.

To sequence the TCRbeta CDR3 region, genomic DNA was isolated from the sorted cells. The immunoSEQ Assay was used for sequencing of TCRbeta CDR3 regions. Drawn from immuneACCESS, this table holds only the in-frame rearrangements with V and J called that TCRdb kept. Clones are partly lost; checked studies trace under half to an unresolved V gene and leave the rest unexplained. For this sample the table gives about 24,000 clones, of which under 85% were detected only once. Around 13% of the sample rests with the top ten. Trimming costs V 6 bases and J 2 bases, and their ends lie 16 bases apart. Counted from cysteine to phenylalanine, this CDR3 has 16 amino acids. Only the CDR3 part of the read is kept: 48 bases, read in frame from the first base. Per the germline V gene, LGHNA is the CDR1 and YNFKEQ is the CDR2.

The V and J segments used are TRBV4-2 and TRBJ2-2, with an unclear D gene assignment. Sample: CD4+ or CD8+ T cells sorted from blood, taken in a trial of the OX40 agonist ivuxolimab. The TCR comes from an adult with an advanced solid tumor such as melanoma, head and neck, liver or kidney cancer. Read as DNA, the sequence is TGTGCCAGCAGTCGGCGTCGAGGCCTTAACACCGGGGAGCTGTTTTTT. Its protein reads: CASSRRRGLNTGELFF.